Below are 16 T cell receptor beta chains sequenced from a single sample in a study of prognosis after radiotherapy for stage I lung cancer. By two-round multiplex PCR, the TCR beta CDR3 was amplified from genomic DNA. First-round PCR employed TRBV- and TRBJ-specific primers for each gene. TCRdb reanalysed the multiplex PCR reads using MiXCR and keeps one entry per CDR3 protein. The table has 30,000 or so distinct CDR3 sequences, less than 40% seen once. Specimen: PBMCs, collected before or after stereotactic body radiation therapy (not recorded which). All receptors come from a donor aged 50 or older with non-small cell lung cancer.

Comments on this clonotype: This likely traces to a read error, being one base from a far larger clone. The gene calls are TRBV6-4 and TRBJ2-1; no firm D call. Germline values: CDR1 MRHNA, CDR2 SNTAGT. This CDR3 has 15 residues. V was shortened by 8 bases and J by 8 bases, with 22 bases between the two germline ends. The CDR3 nucleotides read TGTGCCAGCGGTCTCACCCTAGATAATTTCGATGAGCAGTTCTTC. Amino acids: CASGLTLDNFDEQFF.

Concerning this clonotype: A far larger clone is one nucleotide away, so this likely arose from a read error. CDR3: CASSDASYEQFF. The CDR3 bases are TGTGCCAGCAGCGACGCCTCCTACGAGCAGTTCTTC. The J gene is TRBJ2-1, the V gene TRBV27; no clear D gene. The CDR3 consists of 12 residues. Germline V CDR1 and CDR2: MNHEY, SMNVEV (reference sequence). Trimming took 6 bases from V and 10 from J, leaving 13 bases between them.

As regards this clonotype: Since a far larger clone is one base different, this is likely a read error. The chain couples TRBV11-2 to TRBJ2-1; the match to TRBD1 covers 7 bases. The CDR3 totals 16 residues. Germline CDR1 and CDR2: SGHAT and FQNNGV. CDR3 coding DNA: TGTGCCAGCAGAAAGGAAGGACAGGCAGCCTACATTGAGCAGTTCTTC. It yields the protein CASRKEGQAAYIEQFF.

This clonotype has at least ten counts. The chain is built from TRBV7-8 and TRBJ1-2, with 7 bases that match TRBD1. The CDR3 has 14 amino acids. V shed 7 bases and J 8 bases; nucleotides not matched to a gene: 13. Germline V CDR1 and CDR2: SGHVS, FQNEAQ. The CDR3 sequence: CASIKRQGGGGYTF. The CDR3 coding sequence is TGTGCCAGCATCAAAAGACAGGGTGGAGGCGGCTACACCTTC.

This clonotype was counted at least ten times. The V and J genes are TRBV6-2 or TRBV6-3 and TRBJ2-2; D remains ambiguous. The germline CDR1 and CDR2 sequences are MNHEY and SVGEGT. The CDR3 has 15 residues. Trimming took off 2 bases at V and 13 bases at J, with 20 bases between the two ends. The CDR3 reads CASSYLAMQSKVLFF. CDR3 nucleotides: TGTGCCAGCAGTTACCTTGCGATGCAATCGAAAGTGCTGTTTTTT.

As concerns this clonotype: A clone one base away is much larger, so this may be a read error. The rearrangement joins TRBV6-1 to TRBJ2-5, with TRBD2 matching 9 bases. The length of the CDR3 is 15 residues. The V segment lost 9 bases and the J segment 5 bases; nucleotides outside the gene matches: 13. Looked up from germline, CDR1 is MNHNS and CDR2 is SASEGT. CDR3 region: CARSYGGGAYETQYF. CDR3 sequence (DNA): TGTGCCAGAAGCTACGGCGGGGGGGCATATGAGACCCAGTACTTC.

This clonotype was counted many times. The V gene is TRBV24-1, the J gene TRBJ2-5, with 8 bases lining up with TRBD1. Unmatched junction bases numbered 2, after V lost 2 bases and J lost 1 base. This CDR3 region has 15 residues. CDR1 KGHDR and CDR2 SFDVKD come from the germline V gene. The CDR3 sequence is CATSDSQGVQETQYF. DNA for the CDR3: TGTGCCACCAGTGATTCACAGGGGGTCCAAGAGACCCAGTACTTC.

This clonotype was observed many times. This chain joins TRBV7-6 and TRBJ2-1; 8 bases are a match to TRBD1. Germline trimming cut 0 bases from V and 6 bases from J; bases unmatched to any gene: 7. CDR3 length: 16 amino acids. Germline V CDR1 and CDR2: SGHVS, FNYEAQ. The CDR3 DNA reads as TGTGCCAGCAGCTTAGCGCTAACAGGGGGAGGCAATGAGCAGTTCTTC. Its protein product is CASSLALTGGGNEQFF.

This clonotype was seen many times. This sequence joins TRBV6-1 and TRBJ1-1; D is undetermined. Trimming left V 2 bases short and J 1 base short, with 8 bases between. CDR1 MNHNS and CDR2 SASEGT come from the germline V gene. The CDR3 is 14 amino acids. DNA of the CDR3: TGTGCCAGCAGTGAATTGTGGGGGAACACTGAAGCTTTCTTT. Translating gives CASSELWGNTEAFF.

This clonotype was recorded at least ten times. The V and J genes are TRBV19 and TRBJ2-2, with D unclear. The CDR3 loop spans 14 amino acids. With 5 bases removed from V and 1 base from J, the gap between germline ends came to 8 bases. CDR1 and CDR2 (germline): LNHDA, SQIVND (reference sequence). The chain's CDR3 is CASSPLRNTGELFF. CDR3 sequence (DNA): TGTGCCAGTAGTCCTCTTAGGAACACCGGGGAGCTGTTTTTT.

This sequence joins TRBV6-2 or TRBV6-3 and TRBJ2-1; D is unresolved. Per germline, CDR1 MNHEY and CDR2 SVGEGT. V lost 6 bases and J lost 2, with 17 bases in between. The CDR3 length is 16 residues. CDR3 DNA sequence: TGTGCCAGCAGACCCCGAGTTCTTATCCCCTACAATGAGCAGTTCTTC. Its translation: CASRPRVLIPYNEQFF.

This clonotype was seen at least ten times. The genes are TRBV9 and TRBJ2-2; 9 nucleotides agree with TRBD2. The CDR3 is made up of 17 amino acids. V was pared by 0 bases and J by 2 bases, with 5 bases of the junction left unmatched. Per germline, CDR1 SGDLS and CDR2 YYNGEE. The CDR3 region has the DNA TGTGCCAGCAGCGTAGACTTGCGGGGGGGAAACACCGGGGAGCTGTTTTTT. Translated, it gives CASSVDLRGGNTGELFF.

This clonotype has a count of ten or more. This chain joins TRBV11-1 and TRBJ2-5, with 14 bases that match TRBD2. V shed 4 bases and J 4 bases; nucleotides not matched to a gene: 5. The CDR3 extends over 16 amino acids. CDR1 is SGHAT and CDR2 is FQDESV in the germline V gene (reference sequence). CDR3 bases: TGTGCCAGCAGCTCTGGACTAGCGGGGGGCTTAGAGACCCAGTACTTC. It is translated as CASSSGLAGGLETQYF.

This clonotype was counted at least ten times. This chain uses TRBV7-9 with TRBJ2-1; D possibly uses TRBD1 or TRBD2 (5 bases each). Germline CDR1 SEHNR, CDR2 FQNEAQ (reference sequence). The CDR3 runs to 13 residues. Between the trimmed V and J ends, which lost 0 bases and 9 bases, there was a span of 9 bases. CDR3 sequence: CASSLAGVAEQFF. In DNA form, the CDR3 reads TGTGCCAGCAGCTTAGCGGGGGTAGCTGAGCAGTTCTTC. Supplemented by reference TRBV7-9 and TRBJ2-1, the full variable domain reads DTGVSQNPRHKITKRGQNVTFRCDPISEHNRLYWYRQTLGQGPEFLTYFQNEAQLEKSRLLSDRFSAERPKGSFSTLEIQRTEQGDSAMYLCASSLAGVAEQFFGPGTRLTVL.

This clonotype was observed many times. DNA for the CDR3: TGTGCCAGCACCAAGGATAATCCTCGGGCAGGGGAAAATGAAAAACTGTTTTTT. Its translation is CASTKDNPRAGENEKLFF. The V gene is TRBV6-1, the J gene TRBJ1-4, with a possible D match to TRBD1 (6 bases). With 7 bases removed from V and 5 bases from J, the gap between germline ends came to 26 bases. Germline-derived CDR1 and CDR2 are MNHNS and SASEGT. The CDR3 runs 18 residues.

This clonotype was seen many times. V is TRBV9 and J is TRBJ2-1, with a weak D call TRBD2 (5 bases). Trimming left V 3 bases short and J 0 bases short, with 16 bases between. The CDR3 runs 17 residues. CDR1 is SGDLS, CDR2 YYNGEE, per germline. CDR3 residues: CASSARPLGSSYNEQFF. CDR3 bases: TGTGCCAGCAGCGCCCGTCCCTTAGGGAGCTCCTACAATGAGCAGTTCTTC.